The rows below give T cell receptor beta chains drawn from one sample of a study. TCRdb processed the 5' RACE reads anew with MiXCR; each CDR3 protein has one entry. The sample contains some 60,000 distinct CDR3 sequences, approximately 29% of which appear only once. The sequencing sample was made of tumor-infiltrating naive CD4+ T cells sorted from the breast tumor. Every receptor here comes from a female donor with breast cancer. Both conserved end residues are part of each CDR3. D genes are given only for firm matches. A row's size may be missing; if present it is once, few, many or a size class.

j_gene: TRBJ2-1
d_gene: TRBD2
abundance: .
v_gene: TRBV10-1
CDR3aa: CASSSSGGGSNEQFF
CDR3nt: TGCGCCAGCAGTTCAAGCGGGGGGGGGTCCAATGAGCAGTTCTTC

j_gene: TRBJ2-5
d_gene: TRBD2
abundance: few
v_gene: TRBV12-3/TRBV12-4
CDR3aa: CASSSLAGGETQYF
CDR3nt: TGTGCCAGCAGTTCCCTAGCGGGGGGTGAGACCCAGTACTTC

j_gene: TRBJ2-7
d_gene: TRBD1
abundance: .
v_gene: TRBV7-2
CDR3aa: CAGSFAGGSSYEQYF
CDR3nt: TGTGCCGGCAGCTTCGCAGGGGGCAGCTCCTACGAGCAGTACTTC

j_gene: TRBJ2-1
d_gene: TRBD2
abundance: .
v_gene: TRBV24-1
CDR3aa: CATSVSRAGVRHEQFF
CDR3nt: TGTGCCACCAGTGTATCGAGGGCGGGAGTACGTCATGAGCAGTTCTTC

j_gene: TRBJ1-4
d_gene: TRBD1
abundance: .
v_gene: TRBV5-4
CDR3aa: CASSFDRGSEKLFF
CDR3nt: TGTGCCAGCAGCTTCGACAGGGGGAGCGAAAAACTGTTTTTT

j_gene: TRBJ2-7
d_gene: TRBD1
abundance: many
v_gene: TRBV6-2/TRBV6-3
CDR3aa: CASSWDKGQLPSYEQYF
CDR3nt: TGTGCCAGCAGTTGGGACAAGGGACAGCTTCCCTCCTACGAGCAGTACTTC

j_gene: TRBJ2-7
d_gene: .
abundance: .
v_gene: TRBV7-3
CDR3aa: CASSYEQYF
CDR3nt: TGTGCCAGCAGCTACGAGCAGTACTTC

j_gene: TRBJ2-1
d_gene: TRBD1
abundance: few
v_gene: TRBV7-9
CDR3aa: CASSYFTGTGFYNEQFF
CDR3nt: TGTGCCAGCAGCTACTTCACCGGGACAGGATTCTACAATGAGCAGTTCTTC

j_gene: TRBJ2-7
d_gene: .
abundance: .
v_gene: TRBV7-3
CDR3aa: CASSKGPGYEQYF
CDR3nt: TGTGCCAGCAGCAAAGGACCCGGTTACGAGCAGTACTTC

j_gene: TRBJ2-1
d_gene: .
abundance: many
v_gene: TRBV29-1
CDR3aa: CSVQELDEQFF
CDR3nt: TGCAGCGTGCAAGAACTCGATGAGCAGTTCTTC

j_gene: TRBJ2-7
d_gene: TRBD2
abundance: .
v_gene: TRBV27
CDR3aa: CASTGTSSMHEQYF
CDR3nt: TGTGCCAGCACCGGGACTAGCTCTATGCACGAGCAGTACTTC

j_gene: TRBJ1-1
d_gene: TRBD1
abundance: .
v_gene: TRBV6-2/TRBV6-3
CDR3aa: CASSPERDRGQRGTEAFF
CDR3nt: TGTGCCAGCAGCCCGGAGCGGGACAGGGGGCAAAGGGGAACTGAAGCTTTCTTT

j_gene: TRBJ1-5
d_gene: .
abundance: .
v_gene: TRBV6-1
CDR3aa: CASKAGAGTEKPQNF
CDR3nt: TGTGCCAGCAAAGCGGGAGCGGGGACGGAGAAGCCCCAGAATTTT

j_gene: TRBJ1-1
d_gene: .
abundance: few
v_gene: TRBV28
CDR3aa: CASQTIPGDTEAFF
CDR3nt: TGTGCCAGCCAGACAATCCCGGGTGACACTGAAGCTTTCTTT

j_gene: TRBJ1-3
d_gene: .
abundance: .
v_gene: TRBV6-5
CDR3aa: CASSSKQSYSGNTIYF
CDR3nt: TGTGCCAGCAGTTCCAAACAGAGCTACTCTGGAAACACCATATATTTT

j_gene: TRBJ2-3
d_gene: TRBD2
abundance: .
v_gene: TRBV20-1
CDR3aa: CSAGLAGVLGTDAQYF
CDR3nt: TGCAGTGCTGGACTAGCGGGGGTCCTTGGGACAGATGCGCAGTATTTT

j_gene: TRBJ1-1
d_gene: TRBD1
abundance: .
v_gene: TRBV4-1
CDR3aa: CASSQKQGWTEAFF
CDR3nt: TGCGCCAGCAGCCAGAAACAGGGGTGGACTGAAGCTTTCTTT

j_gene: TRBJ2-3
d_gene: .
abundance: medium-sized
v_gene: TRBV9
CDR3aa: CASSVLPKGDTQYF
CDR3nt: TGTGCCAGCAGCGTGCTCCCAAAGGGAGATACGCAGTATTTT

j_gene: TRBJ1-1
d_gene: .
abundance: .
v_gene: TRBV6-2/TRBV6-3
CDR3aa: CASSYLKGRPNTEAFF
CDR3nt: TGTGCCAGCAGTTACTTGAAGGGGCGGCCGAACACTGAAGCTTTCTTT

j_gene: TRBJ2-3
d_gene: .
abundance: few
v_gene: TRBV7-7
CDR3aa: CASSPSPTDTQYF
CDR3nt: TGTGCTAGCAGCCCATCCCCCACAGATACGCAGTATTTT

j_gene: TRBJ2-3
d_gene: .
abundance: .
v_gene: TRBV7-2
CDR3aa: CASSPIRSYTQYF
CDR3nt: TGTGCCAGCAGCCCCATTAGATCCTATACGCAGTATTTT

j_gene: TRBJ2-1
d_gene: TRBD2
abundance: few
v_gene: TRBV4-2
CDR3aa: CASSQGLAGGHNEQFF
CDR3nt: TGTGCCAGCAGCCAGGGTCTAGCGGGGGGGCACAATGAGCAGTTCTTC

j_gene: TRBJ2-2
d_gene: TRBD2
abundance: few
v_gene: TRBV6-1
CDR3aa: CASSEDGGRFGELFF
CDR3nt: TGTGCCAGCAGTGAAGATGGCGGGAGGTTCGGGGAGCTGTTTTTT